The clone carrying this TCR beta chain was counted ten times or more. This CDR3 has 12 amino acids. Looked up from germline, CDR1 is SGHTA and CDR2 is FQGNSA. Losses at the gene ends were 5 bases for V and 15 bases for J; bases not matched to a gene: 9. MiXCR was run by TCRdb on the 5' RACE reads, yielding one entry per CDR3 protein. The sample has some 320,000 distinct CDR3 sequences, 3.5% to 4.5% seen once. This sample was included in a study of T cells after yellow fever vaccination. This TCR was sampled from a man between 18 and 35 years old who received the YFV17D yellow fever vaccine. The V call is TRBV7-2, the J call TRBJ2-1; TRBD2 aligns across 8 bases. Sequencing used PBMCs, obtained 15 days after the yellow fever booster vaccination. The DNA of the CDR3 is TGTGCCAGCAGCCGATCGGGGGGGCCGGGGTTCTTC. It yields the protein CASSRSGGPGFF.